These 18 T cell receptor beta chains were all obtained from the same sample, sequenced in a study of blood T cell repertoires in COVID-19. Using immunoSEQ multiplex PCR, the repertoire was profiled, and TCRdb retains in-frame clones only, with some absent. The sample contains 100,000 to 150,000 clones, around 86% of which appear only once. Sequenced material: peripheral blood. The receptors were sampled from a man between 60 and 75 years old with acute or convalescent COVID-19.

The J gene is TRBJ2-7, the V gene TRBV6-5; 8 nucleotides line up with TRBD2. This CDR3 comprises 14 residues. Germline V gives CDR1 MNHEY, CDR2 SVGAGI. V trimming: 1 base; J trimming: 7 bases; junction bases outside the gene matches: 6. This CDR3 reads CASSYFREGGEQYF. The CDR3 coding sequence is TGTGCCAGCAGTTACTTTCGGGAGGGGGGTGAGCAGTACTTC.

V gene TRBV2 combines with J gene TRBJ1-4, with D unclear. Trimming removed 6 bases at V and 0 bases at J, with 11 bases between. Germline-derived CDR1 and CDR2 are SNHLY and FYNNEI. This CDR3 comprises 15 residues. Here the CDR3 reads CASRDYSATNEKLFF. The CDR3 bases are TGTGCCAGCAGGGACTACAGCGCAACTAATGAAAAACTGTTTTTT.

The rearrangement joins TRBV5-5 to TRBJ2-7; 9 bases agree with TRBD2. Per the germline V gene, CDR1 is SGHKS and CDR2 is YYEKEE (reference sequence). V lost 4 bases and J lost 4; bases outside the gene matches: 3. This CDR3 has 13 residues. CDR3 sequence (DNA): TGTGCCAGCAGCCGGACTAGCGTTTACGAGCAGTACTTC. Translated: CASSRTSVYEQYF.

V usage is TRBV27 and J usage is TRBJ1-2; the match to TRBD1 covers 7 bases. Germline-derived CDR1 and CDR2 are MNHEY and SMNVEV (reference sequence). The CDR3 consists of 15 residues. V shed 2 bases and J 8 bases; nucleotides not matched to a gene: 11. CDR3 in DNA: TGTGCCAGCAGTTTAACAGGGGTCCCGGTGCGAGGCTACACCTTC. This translates into CASSLTGVPVRGYTF.

V gene TRBV2 combines with J gene TRBJ2-5; TRBD2 aligns across 10 bases. V lost 8 bases, J lost 5 bases, and 11 bases stayed unmatched. The CDR3 runs 15 residues. From germline, CDR1 is SNHLY and CDR2 FYNNEI. CDR3 sequence reads: CASRIRLAGGETQYF. The CDR3 bases are TGTGCCAGCCGCATCCGGTTAGCGGGAGGTGAGACCCAGTACTTC. Full variable domain (outside the CDR3, taken from reference TRBV2 and TRBJ2-5): EPEVTQTPSHQVTQMGQEVILRCVPISNHLYFYWYRQILGQKVEFLVSFYNNEISEKSEIFDDQFSVERPDGSNFTLKIRSTKLEDSAMYFCASRIRLAGGETQYFGPGTRLLVL.

V is TRBV18 and J is TRBJ1-1; a possible D gene is TRBD1 (5 bases). CDR1 is KGHSH, CDR2 LQKENI, per germline. The CDR3 has 12 amino acids. Trimming shortened V by 3 bases and J by 4 bases, and 6 bases separated the two germline ends. The CDR3 here is CASSPRVTEAFF. CDR3 coding DNA: TGTGCCAGCTCACCCAGGGTCACTGAAGCTTTCTTT. Supplemented by reference TRBV18 and TRBJ1-1, the full variable domain reads NAGVMQNPRHLVRRRGQEARLRCSPMKGHSHVYWYRQLPEEGLKFMVYLQKENIIDESGMPKERFSAEFPKEGPSILRIQQVVRGDSAAYFCASSPRVTEAFFGQGTRLTVV.

This chain connects TRBV12-3 or TRBV12-4 to TRBJ1-1; no firm D call. There are 13 residues in the CDR3. Trimming shortened V by 3 bases and J by 5 bases, and 10 bases separated the two germline ends. The DNA for the CDR3 is TGTGCCAGCAGTTTCCCCAGGCGAACTGAAGCTTTCTTT. Residues: CASSFPRRTEAFF.

This rearrangement joins TRBV29-1 to TRBJ2-3; unclear D gene. With 1 base removed from V and 2 bases from J, the gap between germline ends came to 10 bases. There are 14 residues in the CDR3. The germline CDR1 and CDR2 sequences are SQVTM and ANQGSEA. CDR3 residues: CSVEGGLHTDTQYF. For the CDR3, the DNA is TGCAGCGTTGAAGGAGGCCTGCACACAGATACGCAGTATTTT.

This chain connects TRBV12-5 to TRBJ2-2; D possibly corresponds to TRBD2 (5 bases). This CDR3 comprises 14 residues. Looked up from germline, CDR1 is LGHNT and CDR2 is FRNRAP. Trimming pared 7 bases from V and 5 bases from J, leaving 14 bases between. This CDR3 reads CASAPPGSTGELFF. The DNA of the CDR3 is TGTGCTAGTGCTCCCCCGGGGTCGACCGGGGAGCTGTTTTTT.

The rearrangement joins TRBV4-2 to TRBJ1-2; 8 bases map to TRBD1. The junction had 4 bases not matched to a gene; V was cut back by 6 bases and J by 1 base. Germline lookup yields CDR1 LGHNA and CDR2 YNFKEQ. This CDR3 has 14 amino acids. CDR3 in amino acids: CASSRTGGNYGYTF. The CDR3 DNA reads as TGTGCCAGCAGTCGCACAGGGGGTAACTATGGCTACACCTTC.

V gene TRBV5-4 combines with J gene TRBJ2-7; TRBD2 is a possible D gene (5 bases). CDR1 is SGHNT, CDR2 YYREEE, per germline (reference sequence). This CDR3 has 13 amino acids. V gave up 2 bases and J gave up 1 base, with 7 bases separating them. The CDR3 nucleotides read TGTGCCAGCAGCTTACTAGGGTCCTACGAGCAGTACTTC. Amino acid sequence: CASSLLGSYEQYF.

The chain has TRBV2 and TRBJ1-2; the match to TRBD1 covers 8 bases. Germline trimming cut 6 bases from V and 5 bases from J; bases unmatched to any gene: 8. CDR3 length equals 14 residues. In germline, CDR1 is SNHLY, CDR2 FYNNEI. The chain's CDR3 is CASSPRQGRYGYTF. CDR3 DNA: TGTGCCAGCAGCCCAAGACAGGGGCGGTATGGCTACACCTTC.

The chain couples TRBV11-2 to TRBJ1-1; tentative D call: TRBD1 (6 bases). The ends were cut back, 4 bases at V and 5 bases at J, with 11 bases in the middle. Germline loops: CDR1 SGHAT, CDR2 FQNNGV. CDR3 length equals 13 residues. The CDR3 here is CASSYTTGTEAFF. The DNA for the CDR3 is TGTGCCAGCAGCTACACGACAGGAACTGAAGCTTTCTTT.

CDR3 nucleotides: TGTGCCAGCAGCCCCAGGTGGGAGCAGTTCTTC. Translated, it gives CASSPRWEQFF. The chain has TRBV2 and TRBJ2-1; no clear D. Germline V gives CDR1 SNHLY, CDR2 FYNNEI. The CDR3 loop spans 11 amino acids. The germline V and J ends were trimmed by 6 bases and 10 bases, with 10 bases remaining between them.

V is TRBV30 and J is TRBJ1-1, with a tentative D call TRBD1 (5 bases). The CDR3 is made up of 14 amino acids. Germline V gene data show CDR1 as GTSNPN and CDR2 as SVGIG (reference sequence). Trimming took off 1 base at V and 5 bases at J, with 14 bases between the two ends. CDR3 sequence reads: CAWSGRDYETEAFF. CDR3 nucleotides: TGTGCCTGGAGTGGTCGGGACTACGAGACTGAAGCTTTCTTT.

The rearrangement links TRBV19 to TRBJ2-3; TRBD2 matches at 8 bases. There are 15 residues in the CDR3. Germline CDR1 is LNHDA and CDR2 is SQIVND (reference sequence). Trimming took 4 bases from V and 7 from J; bases not matched to a gene: 10. CDR3 protein: CASSTGTRFQNTQYF. The DNA of the CDR3 is TGTGCCAGTAGTACCGGGACTAGGTTCCAGAATACGCAGTATTTT.

The chain carries TRBV28 and TRBJ2-3; maybe TRBD2 (5 bases). The CDR3 sequence is 15 residues long. The germline V gene has CDR1 MDHEN and CDR2 SYDVKM. Trimming pared 11 bases from V and 0 bases from J, leaving 18 bases between. The CDR3 nucleotides read TGTGCCCACGTCCCCAGCGGAGGTAGCACAGATACGCAGTATTTT. Encoded protein: CAHVPSGGSTDTQYF.

This clone showed up just once. The genes are TRBV29-1 and TRBJ2-1; 14 bases agree with TRBD2. The CDR3 has 17 amino acids. Germline CDR1 SQVTM, CDR2 ANQGSEA. The J segment lost 4 bases and the V segment lost 5 bases, leaving 10 bases of the junction unmatched. CDR3: CSVPGTSGSPEYNEQFF. The CDR3 DNA reads as TGCAGCGTTCCCGGGACTAGCGGGAGTCCCGAGTACAATGAGCAGTTCTTC.